The 18 T cell receptor beta chains in this list originate from one sample, sequenced in a study of blood T cell repertoires in COVID-19. Profiled with immunoSEQ multiplex PCR; TCRdb holds only in-frame clones, not every one. This sample has roughly 230,000 clones, with about four fifths found just once. Input material: PBMCs or T cells enriched from blood (not recorded which). Receptors originate from a man aged 45 to 65 who had recovered from COVID-19.

This clone was counted a few times. This chain connects TRBV7-9 to TRBJ2-2; tentatively, D is TRBD1 (6 bases). This CDR3 comprises 17 residues. In germline, CDR1 is SEHNR, CDR2 FQNEAQ (reference sequence). Trimming took off 5 bases at V and 6 bases at J, with 22 bases between the two ends. The CDR3 sequence: CASSLITGSAAAGELFF. The DNA of the CDR3 is TGTGCCAGCAGCCTAATCACAGGGAGCGCAGCGGCCGGGGAGCTGTTTTTT.

The chain couples TRBV19 to TRBJ2-1; the match to TRBD1 covers 9 bases. Germline V gene lookup returns CDR1 LNHDA and CDR2 SQIVND (reference sequence). The V segment lost 4 bases and the J segment 4 bases; nucleotides outside the gene matches: 8. The CDR3 runs 16 residues. The CDR3 here is CASSTTFGTGYNEQFF. The CDR3 DNA reads TGTGCCAGTAGTACCACATTCGGGACAGGGTACAATGAGCAGTTCTTC.

The gene calls are TRBV28 and TRBJ2-1, with 8 bases matching TRBD1. The CDR3 runs 18 residues. Germline V CDR1 and CDR2: MDHEN, SYDVKM. The V segment lost 5 bases and the J segment 6 bases; nucleotides outside the gene matches: 18. Here the CDR3 reads CASSPAPGQGGNSNEQFF. The CDR3 DNA reads as TGTGCCAGCAGTCCCGCCCCAGGACAGGGTGGTAACAGCAATGAGCAGTTCTTC.

This rearrangement joins TRBV3-1 (or the pseudogene TRBV3-2) to TRBJ2-4; a weak D match, TRBD1 (7 bases). The CDR3 runs to 16 residues. Germline V gene data show CDR1 as LGHDT and CDR2 as YNNKEL (reference sequence). V was clipped by 6 bases and J by 0 bases, with 15 bases between them. CDR3 amino acids: CASRGGTALAKNIQYF. The CDR3 DNA is TGTGCCAGCAGGGGCGGGACAGCCCTAGCCAAAAACATTCAGTACTTC.

The chain carries TRBV9 and TRBJ2-2; 10 positions match TRBD1. The CDR3 has 15 residues. Looked up from germline, CDR1 is SGDLS and CDR2 is YYNGEE. With V trimmed by 4 bases and J by 8 bases, 8 bases remained unmatched. As DNA, the CDR3 is TGTGCCAGCAGCCGTCCCGGGACAGGGGTGGGGGAGCTGTTTTTT. Protein sequence: CASSRPGTGVGELFF.

The CDR3 reads CASGQGNSPLHF. CDR3 sequence (DNA): TGTGCCTCGGGACAGGGGAATTCACCCCTCCACTTT. This rearrangement joins TRBV12-3 or TRBV12-4 to TRBJ1-6, with 10 bases fitting TRBD1. V gave up 11 bases and J gave up 7 bases; unmatched junction bases: 2. The CDR3 loop spans 12 amino acids.

J is TRBJ2-2 and V is TRBV27; 9 bases are shared with TRBD2. V lost 4 bases and J lost 6; bases outside the gene matches: 6. Germline-derived CDR1 and CDR2 are MNHEY and SMNVEV (reference sequence). The CDR3 length is 15 residues. CDR3 sequence reads: CASSSSGTSPGELFF. The CDR3 coding sequence is TGTGCCAGCAGTTCCTCCGGGACTAGCCCCGGGGAGCTGTTTTTT.

This sequence joins TRBV28 and TRBJ2-7; maybe TRBD1 (6 bases). The CDR3 loop spans 15 amino acids. V was cut by 3 bases and J by 5 bases, with 17 bases left in between. Germline V gene lookup returns CDR1 MDHEN and CDR2 SYDVKM. The CDR3 nucleotides are TGTGCCAGCAGTTTGTCGGGGCAGGGGTTGAACGAGCAGTACTTC. Amino acids: CASSLSGQGLNEQYF.

The V call is TRBV2, the J call TRBJ2-1; TRBD2 matches 8 bases. The V gene's germline CDR1 is SNHLY and CDR2 FYNNEI. J lost 9 bases, V lost 4 bases, and 11 bases had no gene match. The length of the CDR3 is 15 residues. In DNA form, the CDR3 reads TGTGCCAGCAGTGGGGGGGGACTAGTTGTAAGTGAGCAGTTCTTC. It translates to CASSGGGLVVSEQFF.

The rearrangement uses TRBV9 and TRBJ2-1; 10 bases are shared with TRBD1. Germline trimming cut 3 bases from V and 7 bases from J; bases unmatched to any gene: 13. There are 17 residues in the CDR3. CDR1 is SGDLS, CDR2 YYNGEE, per germline. CDR3 sequence reads: CASSEGTGAGGVNEQFF. CDR3 DNA: TGTGCCAGCAGCGAGGGGACAGGGGCGGGGGGTGTTAATGAGCAGTTCTTC.

The CDR3 protein is CASSPTPGQGAYEQYF. In DNA, the CDR3 is TGTGCCAGCAGCCCTACTCCCGGACAGGGCGCCTACGAGCAGTACTTC. The genes are TRBV6-2 or TRBV6-3 and TRBJ2-7, with TRBD1 matching 8 bases. V lost 6 bases, J lost 2 bases, and 12 bases stayed unmatched. Per the germline V gene, CDR1 is MNHEY and CDR2 is SVGEGT. This CDR3 has 16 residues.

This rearrangement joins TRBV7-2 to TRBJ1-2, with D hard to call. Trimming shortened V by 3 bases and J by 8 bases, and 19 bases separated the two germline ends. The germline V gene has CDR1 SGHTA and CDR2 FQGNSA. This CDR3 contains 15 residues. The CDR3 DNA reads as TGTGCCAGCAGCTTGATTAGTGACGGGTATAGGGGCTACACCTTC. It encodes CASSLISDGYRGYTF.

V gene TRBV27 combines with J gene TRBJ2-7, with D tentatively TRBD2 (6 bases). Trimming shortened V by 4 bases and J by 2 bases, and 12 bases separated the two germline ends. The CDR3 extends over 14 amino acids. Germline V lookup: CDR1 MNHEY, CDR2 SMNVEV (reference sequence). The DNA for the CDR3 is TGTGCCAGCAGTTCGGGGAGGAGCCCCTACGAGCAGTACTTC. This codes for CASSSGRSPYEQYF.

The V call is TRBV9, the J call TRBJ2-7, with 10 bases identical to TRBD2. This CDR3 spans 15 amino acids. In germline, CDR1 is SGDLS, CDR2 YYNGEE. Unmatched junction bases numbered 7, after V lost 3 bases and J lost 4 bases. The CDR3 DNA reads as TGTGCCAGCAGCGGAGCGGGAGGGAGGCTTTACGAGCAGTACTTC. Its translation is CASSGAGGRLYEQYF.

This clone was counted a single time. The rearrangement links TRBV6-2 or TRBV6-3 to TRBJ2-5, with 7 bases matching TRBD1. CDR1 is MNHEY and CDR2 is SVGEGT in the germline V gene. The CDR3 runs to 14 residues. V was clipped by 5 bases and J by 8 bases; unmatched bases: 11. Written as DNA, the CDR3 is TGTGCCAGCAGTCACGGGACAGCCCGAGTAACCCAGTACTTC. Translated, it gives CASSHGTARVTQYF.

V usage is TRBV2 and J usage is TRBJ1-5; D is uncertain. The CDR3 has 14 amino acids. V gave up 0 bases and J gave up 6 bases, with 9 bases separating them. Germline loops: CDR1 SNHLY, CDR2 FYNNEI. The CDR3 region has the DNA TGTGCCAGCAGTGAAGCGGTCAGACTTCAGCCCCAGCATTTT. Encoded protein: CASSEAVRLQPQHF.

The V call is TRBV11-2, the J call TRBJ1-6; D gene ambiguous. V lost 0 bases and J lost 12, with 6 bases in between. The CDR3 loop spans 12 amino acids. The V gene's germline CDR1 is SGHAT and CDR2 FQNNGV. The CDR3 DNA reads as TGTGCCAGCAGCTTAGAGATGAGACCCCTCCACTTT. Its protein is CASSLEMRPLHF.

This clone came up a few times. The rearrangement uses TRBV19 and TRBJ1-1, with TRBD1 identical over 8 bases. CDR3 length equals 15 residues. The V segment lost 3 bases and the J segment 1 base; nucleotides outside the gene matches: 4. From germline, CDR1 is LNHDA and CDR2 SQIVND (reference sequence). CDR3 sequence: CASSIQGAGNTEAFF. CDR3 DNA sequence: TGTGCCAGTAGTATCCAGGGGGCGGGGAACACTGAAGCTTTCTTT.